This TCR beta chain was retrieved from a study of T cells after yellow fever vaccination. Study-level points and caveats: Peaking on day 5 versus 15, the secondary response was faster but weaker.

Per germline, CDR1 SGHRS and CDR2 YFSETQ. The CDR3 is made up of 16 amino acids. V dropped 0 bases and J dropped 2 bases, with 13 bases sitting between them. One entry per CDR3 protein, called by TCRdb with MiXCR from the 5' RACE reads. The data contain hundreds of thousands of distinct CDR3 sequences, roughly 8.4% of them singletons. A remark on this clonotype: Its target is not known.

The chain is built from TRBV5-1 and TRBJ2-3; weak D call: TRBD2 (5 bases). The clonotype comes from a man aged 18 to 30 who received the YFV17D yellow fever vaccine. Sample: PBMCs, taken about 41 days after the first yellow fever vaccination. CDR3 nucleotide sequence: TGCGCCAGCAGCTTGGTAGGGAGTTCGTACACAGATACGCAGTATTTT. Protein: CASSLVGSSYTDTQYF.